These 22 T cell receptor beta chains were all obtained from the same sample, sequenced in a study of T-cell memory formation after mild COVID-19. One entry per CDR3 protein, called by TCRdb with MiXCR from the 5' RACE reads. Of roughly 580,000 distinct CDR3 sequences in the sample, under 20% are singletons; the top ten hold 12%. The sequencing sample was made of PBMCs or a T cell subset sorted from them (not recorded which). These receptor sequences come from an adult woman who had mild COVID-19 (a few samples of this study predate the infection). Cell type and time point are not known.

The gene calls are TRBV20-1 and TRBJ2-6, with D perhaps being TRBD1 or TRBD2 (5 bases each). Germline lookup yields CDR1 DFQATT and CDR2 SNEGSKA (reference sequence). V shed 3 bases and J shed 0 bases, with 9 bases lying between them. The CDR3 covers 15 residues. CDR3 protein: CSASGAGSGANVLTF. The CDR3 DNA reads as TGCAGTGCTAGTGGGGCGGGCTCTGGGGCCAACGTCCTGACTTTC.

The V gene is TRBV12-3 or TRBV12-4, the J gene TRBJ2-5, with a weak D call TRBD1 (6 bases). V was trimmed by 2 bases and J by 3 bases, leaving 10 bases between them. The CDR3 loop spans 14 amino acids. This CDR3 reads CASSLRGIEETQYF. DNA of the CDR3: TGTGCCAGCAGTTTAAGGGGGATAGAAGAGACCCAGTACTTC.

This clonotype appeared a few times. This chain links TRBV5-5 with TRBJ2-7; D possibly corresponds to TRBD1 (6 bases). Trimming removed 4 bases from V and 3 bases from J, with 14 bases in between. This CDR3 has 14 residues. Germline CDR1 is SGHKS and CDR2 is YYEKEE (reference sequence). The CDR3 spells CASSIGQSHYEQYF. DNA for the CDR3: TGTGCCAGCAGCATAGGACAGTCACACTACGAGCAGTACTTC.

The chain joins TRBV20-1 to TRBJ2-1; D uncertain. Germline V lookup: CDR1 DFQATT, CDR2 SNEGSKA (reference sequence). The CDR3 has 13 residues. Trimming took 6 bases from V and 5 from J, leaving 14 bases between them. DNA of the CDR3: TGCAGTGCCCGCTGGCACTTAAACAATGAGCAGTTCTTC. Protein sequence: CSARWHLNNEQFF.

The chain employs TRBV30 and TRBJ2-1; 13 bases agree with TRBD2. The V gene's germline CDR1 is GTSNPN and CDR2 SVGIG (reference sequence). The CDR3 is 15 residues long. After removal of 4 bases from V and 10 bases from J, the junction contained 10 bases not matched to a gene. Here the CDR3 reads CAWISKGLAGVEQFF. The CDR3 DNA reads TGTGCCTGGATTTCGAAAGGACTAGCGGGAGTAGAGCAGTTCTTC.

J is TRBJ1-2 and V is TRBV9; D perhaps matches TRBD1 (5 bases). The ends were cut back, 0 bases at V and 8 bases at J, with 14 bases in the middle. Germline V gene lookup returns CDR1 SGDLS and CDR2 YYNGEE. The CDR3 totals 14 residues. This chain's CDR3 is CASSVGDSSSGYTF. The CDR3, as DNA: TGTGCCAGCAGCGTAGGTGACAGTTCTTCCGGCTACACCTTC.

The V and J genes are TRBV7-3 and TRBJ1-2; a possible D gene is TRBD1 (6 bases). The germline V gene has CDR1 SGHTA and CDR2 FQGTGA. Trimming pared 2 bases from V and 7 bases from J, leaving 14 bases between. This CDR3 contains 14 residues. CDR3 residues: CASSLGTRGSGYTF. The DNA for the CDR3 is TGTGCCAGCAGCTTAGGGACAAGGGGTTCTGGCTACACCTTC. The complete variable domain, with remaining parts taken from reference TRBV7-3 and TRBJ1-2, reads GAGVSQTPSNKVTEKGKYVELRCDPISGHTALYWYRQSLGQGPEFLIYFQGTGAADDSGLPNDRFFAVRPEGSVSTLKIQRTERGDSAVYLCASSLGTRGSGYTFGSGTRLTVV.

A few counts support this clonotype. The chain is built from TRBV4-3 and TRBJ2-7; no firm D call. The CDR3 consists of 13 residues. Trimming pared 0 bases from V and 7 bases from J, leaving 10 bases between. Germline CDR1 reads LGHNA; CDR2 reads YSLEER. CDR3 bases: TGCGCCAGCAGCCAAGATCTGGGGTGGGAGCAGTACTTC. As protein: CASSQDLGWEQYF.

This clonotype appeared a few times. The CDR3 loop reads CSAAYAAGASDTQYF. DNA for the CDR3: TGCAGCGCCGCCTATGCAGCGGGAGCATCAGATACGCAGTATTTT. The gene calls are TRBV29-1 and TRBJ2-3, with 8 nucleotides matching TRBD2. Trimming at V came to 7 bases and at J to 4 bases, leaving 13 bases not matched to a gene. The germline V gene encodes CDR1 SQVTM and CDR2 ANQGSEA. The CDR3 contains 15 residues.

This clonotype was detected only a few times. The chain couples TRBV3-1 to TRBJ2-3; the D gene is possibly TRBD1 (5 bases). Germline-derived CDR1 and CDR2 are LGHDT and YNNKEL (reference sequence). This CDR3 spans 15 amino acids. With 1 base removed from V and 2 bases from J, the gap between germline ends came to 10 bases. Written as DNA, the CDR3 is TGTGCCAGCAGCCAAGTGGGGCTTCTCACAGATACGCAGTATTTT. Translated, it gives CASSQVGLLTDTQYF.

The chain uses TRBV5-1 and TRBJ1-1; possibly TRBD1 for D (6 bases). Germline V gene lookup returns CDR1 SGHRS and CDR2 YFSETQ. V lost 1 base and J lost 2, with 18 bases in between. CDR3 length equals 17 residues. The CDR3 region has the DNA TGCGCCAGCAGCTTGATAAGGTCGGGGGCGGGAAACACTGAAGCTTTCTTT. This translates into CASSLIRSGAGNTEAFF.

This chain connects TRBV5-1 to TRBJ2-1, with D unresolved. V was trimmed by 3 bases and J by 16 bases, leaving 17 bases between them. Per germline, CDR1 SGHRS and CDR2 YFSETQ. CDR3 length equals 12 residues. CDR3 loop: CASSSSERWTFF. CDR3 sequence (DNA): TGCGCCAGCAGCTCCTCGGAAAGGTGGACCTTCTTC.

This clonotype was detected many times. The chain has TRBV4-1 and TRBJ2-7, with TRBD1 identical over 12 bases. The germline gives CDR1 MGHRA, CDR2 YSYEKL. The length of the CDR3 is 14 residues. The junction had 5 bases not matched to a gene; V was cut back by 4 bases and J by 7 bases. CDR3 sequence reads: CASSPGQGAREQYF. The CDR3 DNA sequence: TGCGCCAGCAGCCCGGGACAGGGGGCCCGGGAGCAGTACTTC.

This clonotype was seen only a few times. The V call is TRBV11-3, the J call TRBJ2-2; D gene unclear. The CDR3 has 13 amino acids. Germline V CDR1 and CDR2: SGHNT, YENEEA. Deletions cut 0 bases from V and 5 bases from J, with 4 bases between. The CDR3 here is CASSLERTGELFF. In nucleotides, the CDR3 is TGTGCCAGCAGCTTAGAACGGACCGGGGAGCTGTTTTTT.

V gene TRBV29-1 combines with J gene TRBJ2-1; 9 nucleotides line up with TRBD2. The CDR3 runs to 13 residues. Germline V gene lookup returns CDR1 SQVTM and CDR2 ANQGSEA. V was pared by 6 bases and J by 6 bases, with 6 bases of the junction left unmatched. The CDR3 sequence is CSVPLAGPNEQFF. The DNA for the CDR3 is TGCAGCGTCCCCCTAGCGGGGCCCAATGAGCAGTTCTTC.

V and J are TRBV4-3 and TRBJ2-2; 9 positions match TRBD2. Germline V CDR1 and CDR2: LGHNA, YSLEER. There are 15 residues in the CDR3. Trimming took 3 bases from V and 3 from J; bases not matched to a gene: 2. The CDR3, as DNA: TGCGCCAGCAGCCATGTAGCGGGAGACACCGGGGAGCTGTTTTTT. Encoded protein: CASSHVAGDTGELFF.

This clonotype has only a few counts. The V gene is TRBV18, the J gene TRBJ2-1; D possibly corresponds to TRBD2 (6 bases). Trimming stripped 3 bases from V and 5 bases from J, with 11 bases between. Germline-derived CDR1 and CDR2 are KGHSH and LQKENI. This CDR3 spans 14 amino acids. CDR3 nucleotides: TGTGCCAGCTCACCGTGGGACTCGGACAATGAGCAGTTCTTC. Protein sequence: CASSPWDSDNEQFF.

The V and J genes are TRBV7-9 and TRBJ1-2, with TRBD1 matching over 9 bases. The CDR3 spans 12 residues. V shed 5 bases and J 10 bases; nucleotides not matched to a gene: 5. Germline V lookup: CDR1 SEHNR, CDR2 FQNEAQ (reference sequence). In nucleotides, the CDR3 is TGTGCCAGCAGCAACCGGGACAGGGACTACACCTTC. Its translation is CASSNRDRDYTF.

V usage is TRBV20-1 and J usage is TRBJ1-2; 7 bases align to TRBD1. V trimming: 3 bases; J trimming: 0 bases; junction bases outside the gene matches: 7. This CDR3 has 15 residues. CDR1 is DFQATT and CDR2 is SNEGSKA in the germline V gene (reference sequence). This CDR3 is CSASLHRGSNYGYTF. DNA for the CDR3: TGCAGTGCTAGTCTGCACAGGGGCTCTAACTATGGCTACACCTTC.

This clonotype has a handful of counts. J is TRBJ1-6 and V is TRBV9; D is unclear. V lost 3 bases and J 0 bases, leaving 10 bases between the germline ends. Germline assignment: CDR1 SGDLS and CDR2 YYNGEE. This CDR3 has 16 residues. In DNA, the CDR3 is TGTGCCAGCAGCGCGTCATTGAGCTCCTATAATTCACCCCTCCACTTT. It encodes CASSASLSSYNSPLHF.

V gene TRBV7-8 combines with J gene TRBJ1-6, with D possibly matching TRBD1 (5 bases). V gave up 5 bases and J gave up 7 bases, with 18 bases separating them. This CDR3 is built from 16 residues. Germline lookup yields CDR1 SGHVS and CDR2 FQNEAQ. Here the CDR3 DNA reads TGTGCCAGCAGCGCCCCCAGGGTTCCCATCAATTCACCCCTCCACTTT. This gives the protein CASSAPRVPINSPLHF.

Concerning this clonotype itself: The junction does not match germline at one end; this may be a read error. V gene TRBV7-7 combines with J gene TRBJ2-7; 12 nucleotides match TRBD1. From germline, CDR1 is SSHAT and CDR2 FNYEAQ (reference sequence). The CDR3 contains 13 residues. The CDR3 spells CASSPGQGAKQYF. The CDR3 nucleotides are TGTGCTAGCAGCCCGGGACAGGGGGCGAAGCAGTACTTC.